The present T cell receptor beta chain was sequenced within a study of blood T cell repertoires in COVID-19. Study details: Spain, Italy and the United States supplied samples that represented acute and convalescent COVID-19. PBMCs, B-cell-depleted T cells, or T cells were the source of the cDNA or gDNA that made up the material.

As handled by the study authors: Amplifying reference gene primers gave estimates of nucleated cell counts. Some clones are missing from TCRdb's copy, which holds only in-frame ones; the method was immunoSEQ multiplex PCR. For V, J and clone size, that table is used; D and trimming come from the DNA. The table includes roughly 80,000 clones, about 85% detected once. The CDR3 totals 15 residues. Germline CDR1 reads SEHNR; CDR2 reads FQNEAQ (reference sequence). J gave up 4 bases and V 5 bases, and 5 bases lay outside the gene matches. This TCR was sampled from a human donor in a cohort sampled during active COVID-19. The sequencing input was peripheral blood. V is TRBV7-9 and J is TRBJ2-7; 13 nucleotides line up with TRBD2. CDR3 loop: CASSLLGLAGYEQYF. The CDR3 DNA is TGTGCCAGCAGCCTCCTGGGACTAGCGGGATACGAGCAGTACTTC.